This entry lists 21 T cell receptor beta chains sequenced from one sample in a study of blood T cell repertoires in COVID-19. TCRdb's copy holds only in-frame clones and misses some; the assay was immunoSEQ multiplex PCR. Here the sample spans around 78,000 clones, about 88% being singletons. Material: peripheral blood. These receptors were collected from a human donor in a cohort sampled during active COVID-19.

The rearrangement links TRBV9 to TRBJ2-2, with D possibly matching TRBD2 (6 bases). This CDR3 has 15 residues. V gave up 0 bases and J gave up 4 bases, with 10 bases separating them. The V gene's germline CDR1 is SGDLS and CDR2 YYNGEE. Written as DNA, the CDR3 is TGTGCCAGCAGCGTAGGACTAGAGACCACCGGGGAGCTGTTTTTT. It translates to CASSVGLETTGELFF.

The rearrangement links TRBV28 to TRBJ2-5; 7 bases line up with TRBD1. J lost 1 base, V lost 6 bases, and 8 bases had no gene match. Germline V CDR1 and CDR2: MDHEN, SYDVKM. CDR3 size: 15 residues. The CDR3 bases are TGTGCCAGCAGAACGCTTGACAGGGCCCAAGAGACCCAGTACTTC. Protein sequence: CASRTLDRAQETQYF.

This chain links TRBV27 with TRBJ2-7, with D possibly being TRBD1 (5 bases). V lost 5 bases and J lost 2, with 22 bases in between. Looked up from germline, CDR1 is MNHEY and CDR2 is SMNVEV (reference sequence). The length of the CDR3 is 17 residues. Written as DNA, the CDR3 is TGTGCCAGCAGTCCCTATACCGAGACAGCACTTACCTACGAGCAGTACTTC. This gives the protein CASSPYTETALTYEQYF.

The rearrangement uses TRBV6-5 and TRBJ2-7; TRBD2 matches 7 bases. CDR3 length: 15 residues. The germline V gene has CDR1 MNHEY and CDR2 SVGAGI. J gave up 6 bases and V 8 bases, and 16 bases lay outside the gene matches. CDR3 loop: CASFLPGRGGVEQYF. In DNA form, the CDR3 reads TGTGCCAGCTTTCTTCCTGGCCGGGGAGGGGTCGAGCAGTACTTC.

CDR3 region: CASSLIGRGNEQYF. CDR3 nucleotides: TGCGCCAGCAGCTTGATCGGCAGGGGGAACGAGCAGTACTTC. V usage is TRBV5-1 and J usage is TRBJ2-7; 7 bases are a match to TRBD1. The germline gives CDR1 SGHRS, CDR2 YFSETQ. The junction had 6 bases not matched to a gene; V was cut back by 1 base and J by 5 bases. The CDR3 runs to 14 residues.

The genes are TRBV21-1 and TRBJ2-7; TRBD2 is the table's D call, not checked against the DNA. TRBV21-1 has pseudogene status. The CDR3 is made up of 15 amino acids. This CDR3 is CASSKLTSVPREQYF. The CDR3 bases are TGTGCCAGCAGCAAATTGACTAGCGTCCCTCGGGAGCAGTACTTC.

V gene TRBV5-8 combines with J gene TRBJ2-1, with D tentatively TRBD2 (7 bases). The CDR3 is 13 residues long. Germline loops: CDR1 SGHTS, CDR2 YDEGEE. V was shortened by 4 bases and J by 10 bases, with 15 bases between the two germline ends. The chain's CDR3 is CASSPGGPLEQFF. The CDR3 bases are TGTGCCAGCAGCCCCGGGGGGCCGCTAGAGCAGTTCTTC. The full variable domain, completed using reference TRBV5-8 and TRBJ2-1, is EAGVTQSPTHLIKTRGQQATLRCSPISGHTSVYWYQQALGLGLQFLLWYDEGEERNRGNFPPRFSGRQFPNYSSELNVNALELEDSALYLCASSPGGPLEQFFGPGTRLTVL.

The gene calls are TRBV30 and TRBJ2-7; D might be TRBD2 (7 bases). With 1 base removed from V and 6 bases from J, the gap between germline ends came to 10 bases. This CDR3 comprises 12 residues. Germline V gives CDR1 GTSNPN, CDR2 SVGIG (reference sequence). CDR3 amino acids: CAWSEGGAEQYF. As DNA, the CDR3 is TGTGCCTGGAGTGAGGGGGGGGCCGAGCAGTACTTC.

The V gene is TRBV5-4, the J gene TRBJ2-2; D is undetermined. This CDR3 has 14 residues. V lost 7 bases and J lost 2, with 12 bases in between. Germline loops: CDR1 SGHNT, CDR2 YYREEE (reference sequence). CDR3 amino acids: CASSVAINTGELFF. The DNA for the CDR3 is TGTGCCAGCTCAGTCGCCATTAACACCGGGGAGCTGTTTTTT.

The gene calls are TRBV5-4 and TRBJ1-3; TRBD1 matches at 9 bases. The trim removed 4 bases at V and 2 bases at J, leaving 1 base unmatched. This CDR3 is built from 14 residues. Germline CDR1 SGHNT, CDR2 YYREEE (reference sequence). CDR3 amino acids: CASSRDRAGNTIYF. In DNA, the CDR3 is TGTGCCAGCAGCAGGGACAGGGCTGGAAACACCATATATTTT. Drawing the rest from reference TRBV5-4 and TRBJ1-3, the complete variable domain is ETGVTQSPTHLIKTRGQQVTLRCSSQSGHNTVSWYQQALGQGPQFIFQYYREEENGRGNFPPRFSGLQFPNYSSELNVNALELDDSALYLCASSRDRAGNTIYFGEGSWLTVV.

The CDR3 nucleotides are TGTGCCAGCTCACCACGAAGGGGCGAGGAGCAGTTCTTC. This gives the protein CASSPRRGEEQFF. The rearrangement joins TRBV18 to TRBJ2-1; possible D gene TRBD1, 5 bases. Trimming removed 1 base at V and 10 bases at J, with 11 bases between. The length of the CDR3 is 13 residues. Looked up from germline, CDR1 is KGHSH and CDR2 is LQKENI.

The chain uses TRBV28 and TRBJ2-7; TRBD2 matches at 11 bases. With V trimmed by 6 bases and J by 1 base, 5 bases remained unmatched. The CDR3 is made up of 15 amino acids. Germline V lookup: CDR1 MDHEN, CDR2 SYDVKM. This CDR3 is CASRLAGVRSYEQYF. Written as DNA, the CDR3 is TGTGCCAGCAGACTAGCGGGAGTTAGATCCTACGAGCAGTACTTC. Together with reference TRBV28 and TRBJ2-7, the CDR3 gives the full variable domain: DVKVTQSSRYLVKRTGEKVFLECVQDMDHENMFWYRQDPGLGLRLIYFSYDVKMKEKGDIPEGYSVSREKKERFSLILESASTNQTSMYLCASRLAGVRSYEQYFGPGTRLTVT.

This clone was observed a single time. CDR3 coding DNA: TGTGCCAGCAGTGCGTCAGGGGTCAATGAGCAGTTCTTC. This gives the protein CASSASGVNEQFF. This chain connects TRBV27 to TRBJ2-1; tentatively, D is TRBD1 (6 bases). V was trimmed by 5 bases and J by 6 bases, leaving 11 bases between them. The CDR3 length is 13 residues. Looked up from germline, CDR1 is MNHEY and CDR2 is SMNVEV (reference sequence).

The genes are TRBV5-1 and TRBJ2-7; the match to TRBD2 covers 10 bases. Germline CDR1 reads SGHRS; CDR2 reads YFSETQ. This CDR3 comprises 15 residues. J lost 0 bases, V lost 4 bases, and 4 bases had no gene match. The CDR3 here is CASSPRTSGSYEQYF. The CDR3 DNA reads as TGCGCCAGCAGCCCCCGGACTAGCGGCTCCTACGAGCAGTACTTC.

Only a few counts were recorded for this clone. The chain recombines TRBV5-1 with TRBJ1-1; 8 bases match TRBD1. V was clipped by 4 bases and J by 5 bases; unmatched bases: 4. The CDR3 runs 13 residues. Per germline, CDR1 SGHRS and CDR2 YFSETQ. The CDR3 bases are TGCGCCAGCAGCAACCGACAGGGGACTGAAGCTTTCTTT. Amino acids: CASSNRQGTEAFF.

This chain uses TRBV28 with TRBJ1-2; the match to TRBD1 covers 8 bases. Losses at the gene ends were 4 bases for V and 7 bases for J; bases not matched to a gene: 11. This CDR3 is built from 15 residues. Germline V gene data show CDR1 as MDHEN and CDR2 as SYDVKM. The CDR3 loop is CASSSGDRGGRGYTF. CDR3 coding DNA: TGTGCCAGCAGTTCCGGCGACAGGGGAGGCCGTGGCTACACCTTC.

The chain combines TRBV5-4 with TRBJ2-2; tentatively, D is TRBD2 (6 bases). V gave up 5 bases and J gave up 5 bases, with 22 bases separating them. The germline CDR1 and CDR2 sequences are SGHNT and YYREEE (reference sequence). The CDR3 totals 17 residues. The CDR3 loop reads CASSHGSGIRGTGELFF. CDR3 bases: TGTGCCAGCAGTCATGGTTCCGGGATCCGGGGGACCGGGGAGCTGTTTTTT.

The V gene is TRBV7-8, the J gene TRBJ2-5, with D perhaps matching TRBD1 (5 bases). The V end lost 3 bases, the J end lost 2 bases, and 22 bases lay between the germline ends. Germline V lookup: CDR1 SGHVS, CDR2 FQNEAQ. The CDR3 has 18 residues. CDR3 nucleotides: TGTGCCAGCAGCTTCGTTCGGTACAGGCGCCAATATCAAGAGACCCAGTACTTC. It yields the protein CASSFVRYRRQYQETQYF.

V is TRBV5-4 and J is TRBJ2-3, with 10 bases matching TRBD1. There are 16 residues in the CDR3. CDR1 and CDR2 (germline): SGHNT, YYREEE (reference sequence). V shed 0 bases and J 2 bases; nucleotides not matched to a gene: 3. For the CDR3, the DNA is TGTGCCAGCAGCTTGGGGACAGGGGGGAACACAGATACGCAGTATTTT. Translation gives CASSLGTGGNTDTQYF.

The rearrangement joins TRBV9 to TRBJ2-7, with D possibly TRBD2 on 6 matching bases. CDR3 length: 15 amino acids. V gave up 3 bases and J gave up 3 bases, with 16 bases separating them. The V gene's germline CDR1 is SGDLS and CDR2 YYNGEE. In DNA form, the CDR3 reads TGTGCCAGCAGCGAGGGGACTGGTGGAGTCTACGAGCAGTACTTC. This encodes CASSEGTGGVYEQYF. The entire variable domain, with the rest obtained from reference TRBV9 and TRBJ2-7, is as follows: DSGVTQTPKHLITATGQRVTLRCSPRSGDLSVYWYQQSLDQGLQFLIQYYNGEERAKGNILERFSAQQFPDLHSELNLSSLELGDSALYFCASSEGTGGVYEQYFGPGTRLTVT.

The table lists this clone with a few counts. V usage is TRBV5-4 and J usage is TRBJ2-7, with D maybe TRBD2 (6 bases). This CDR3 contains 15 residues. The V end lost 4 bases, the J end lost 0 bases, and 14 bases lay between the germline ends. The germline gives CDR1 SGHNT, CDR2 YYREEE (reference sequence). The CDR3 sequence is CASSPRGGNSYEQYF. The CDR3 bases are TGTGCCAGCAGCCCAAGGGGCGGGAACTCCTACGAGCAGTACTTC.